This T cell receptor (beta chain) was profiled in a study of blood T cells in healthy people across ages. This CDR3 contains 16 residues. Germline assignment: CDR1 SNHLY and CDR2 FYNNEI. V was clipped by 0 bases and J by 3 bases; unmatched bases: 7. Primed by a sample-barcoded 5' primer and a J-beta primer mix, a second PCR proceeded for about 7 to 12 cycles. TCRdb reanalysed the 5' RACE reads using MiXCR and keeps one entry per CDR3 protein. The sample lists 1.5 million to 2 million distinct CDR3 sequences, 28% occurring once. In this sample, this clonotype turned up a few times. This clonotype was sampled from a woman aged 30 to 39 in good health. The chain uses TRBV2 and TRBJ1-1; the match to TRBD1 covers 7 bases. The sequenced sample consisted of blood. The CDR3 bases are TGTGCCAGCAGTGAAGCCGCGCGGACAGGATACACTGAAGCTTTCTTT. This translates into CASSEAARTGYTEAFF.